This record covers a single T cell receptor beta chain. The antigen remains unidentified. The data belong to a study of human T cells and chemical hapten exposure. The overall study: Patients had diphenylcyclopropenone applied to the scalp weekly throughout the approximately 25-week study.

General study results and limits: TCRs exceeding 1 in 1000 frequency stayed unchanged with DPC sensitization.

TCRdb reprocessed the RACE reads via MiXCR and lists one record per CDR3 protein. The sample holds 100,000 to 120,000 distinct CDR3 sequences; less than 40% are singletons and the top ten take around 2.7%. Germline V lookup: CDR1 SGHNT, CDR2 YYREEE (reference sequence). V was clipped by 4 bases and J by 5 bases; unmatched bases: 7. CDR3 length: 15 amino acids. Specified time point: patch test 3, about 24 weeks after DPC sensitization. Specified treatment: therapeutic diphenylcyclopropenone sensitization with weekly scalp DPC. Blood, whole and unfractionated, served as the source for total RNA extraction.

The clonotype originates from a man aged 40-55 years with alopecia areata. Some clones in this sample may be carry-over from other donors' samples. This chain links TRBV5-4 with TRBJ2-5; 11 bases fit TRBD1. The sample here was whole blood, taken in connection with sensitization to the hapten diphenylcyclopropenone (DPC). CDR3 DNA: TGTGCCAGCAGCCTGGGGGACAGGGGGGCTGAGACCCAGTACTTC. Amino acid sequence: CASSLGDRGAETQYF. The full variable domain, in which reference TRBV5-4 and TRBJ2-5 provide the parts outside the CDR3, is ETGVTQSPTHLIKTRGQQVTLRCSSQSGHNTVSWYQQALGQGPQFIFQYYREEENGRGNFPPRFSGLQFPNYSSELNVNALELDDSALYLCASSLGDRGAETQYFGPGTRLLVL.